Listed here is a single TCR beta chain. The antigen is undetermined. This record comes from a study of PD-1 blockade in classical Hodgkin lymphoma. Study-level results: There was a significant rise in CD4+ TCR diversity by C4D1, with no such rise for CD8+. There remain no defined causes for the repertoire differences, which possibly reflect disease activity or prior therapy. Complete responders had baseline diversity similar to newly diagnosed patients.

Every patient had relapsed following autologous stem cell transplantation, and cohorts differed in brentuximab vedotin exposure. With 0 bases removed from V and 7 bases from J, the gap between germline ends came to 13 bases. The germline V gene has CDR1 LNHNV and CDR2 YYDKDF (reference sequence). The CDR3 is 15 residues long. The protocol was immunoSEQ multiplex PCR, while the TCRdb copy is restricted to in-frame clones and leaves out a portion. In the table there are 25,000 to 35,000 clones, 70% to 90% of which are singletons. This sequence joins TRBV15 and TRBJ1-5; possibly TRBD1 for D (5 bases). Here the sequenced sample was peripheral blood mononuclear cells (PBMCs), taken before the second cycle of nivolumab. This clonotype was sampled from a human donor with classical Hodgkin lymphoma. This CDR3 is CATSRDGGGTQPQHF. As DNA, the CDR3 is TGTGCCACCAGCAGAGATGGGGGAGGGACCCAGCCCCAGCATTTT.